This record looks at one TCR beta chain sequence and its context. Looked up from germline, CDR1 is LGHNA and CDR2 is YSLEER. V lost 1 base and J lost 2, with 10 bases in between. CDR3 length: 15 residues. TCRdb re-derived calls from the RT-PCR reads in MiXCR, one entry per CDR3 protein. The sample records roughly 880,000 distinct CDR3 sequences, about a sixth being singletons. The data are from a study of patients and donors after allogeneic stem cell transplantation. The sequence derives from a human donor who was either an allogeneic HSCT recipient or a stem cell or donor lymphocyte infusion donor (not recorded which). It is not recorded whose cells these are; they may come from a transplant donor. The chain combines TRBV4-3 with TRBJ2-3, with D hard to call. The sequenced material came from blood, either unsorted or a sorted T cell fraction (not recorded which). The CDR3 region is CASSQALTDTDTQYF. In DNA, the CDR3 is TGCGCCAGCAGCCAAGCCCTTACGGACACAGATACGCAGTATTTT.